This entry is about one TCR beta chain. This entry belongs to a study of T cell changes during pregnancy in multiple sclerosis. This CDR3 has 15 amino acids. The germline gives CDR1 SGHVS, CDR2 FQNEAQ. The V end lost 4 bases, the J end lost 5 bases, and 17 bases lay between the germline ends. Data came from immunoSEQ multiplex PCR; TCRdb stores just in-frame clones and leaves some out. The sample yields around 75,000 clones, approximately 88% seen once. The starting material was peripheral blood, obtained in the first trimester of pregnancy. The chain uses TRBV7-8 and TRBJ2-5; D might be TRBD2 (6 bases). This clonotype was sampled from a female donor in good health, enrolled as a control in a pregnancy study. This chain's CDR3 is CASSSQRDGGETQYF. The CDR3 bases are TGTGCCAGCAGCTCCCAGAGGGACGGAGGGGAGACCCAGTACTTC.